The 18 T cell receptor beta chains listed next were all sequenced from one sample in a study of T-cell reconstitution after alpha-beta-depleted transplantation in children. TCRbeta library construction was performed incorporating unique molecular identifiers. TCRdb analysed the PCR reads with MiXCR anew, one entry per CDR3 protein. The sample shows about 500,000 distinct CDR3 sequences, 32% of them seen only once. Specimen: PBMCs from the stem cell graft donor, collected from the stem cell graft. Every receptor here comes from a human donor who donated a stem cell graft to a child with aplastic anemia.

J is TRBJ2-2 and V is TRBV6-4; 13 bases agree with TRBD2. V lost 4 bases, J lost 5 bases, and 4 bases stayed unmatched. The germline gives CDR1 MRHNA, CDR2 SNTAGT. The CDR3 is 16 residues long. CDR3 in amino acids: CASSARLAGGTGELFF. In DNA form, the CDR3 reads TGTGCCAGCAGTGCCCGACTAGCGGGAGGTACCGGGGAGCTGTTTTTT.

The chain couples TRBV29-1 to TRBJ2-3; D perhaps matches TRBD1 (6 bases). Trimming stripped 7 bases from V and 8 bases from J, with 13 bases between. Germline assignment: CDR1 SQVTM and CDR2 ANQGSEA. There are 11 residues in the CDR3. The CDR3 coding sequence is TGCAGCGGCAAACAGGGTGGTACGCAGTATTTT. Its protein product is CSGKQGGTQYF.

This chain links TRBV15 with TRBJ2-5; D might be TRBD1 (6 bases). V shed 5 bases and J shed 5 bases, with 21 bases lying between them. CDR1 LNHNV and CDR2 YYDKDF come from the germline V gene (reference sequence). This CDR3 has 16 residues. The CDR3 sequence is CATSPQGTIGRETQYF. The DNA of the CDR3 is TGTGCCACCAGCCCCCAGGGGACGATCGGAAGGGAGACCCAGTACTTC.

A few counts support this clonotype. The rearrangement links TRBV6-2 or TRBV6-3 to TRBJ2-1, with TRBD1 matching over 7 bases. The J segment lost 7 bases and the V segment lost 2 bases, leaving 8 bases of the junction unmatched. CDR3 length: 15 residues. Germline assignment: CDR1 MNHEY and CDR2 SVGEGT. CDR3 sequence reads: CASSYLTGDKNEQFF. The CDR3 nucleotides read TGTGCCAGCAGTTACCTAACAGGGGATAAGAATGAGCAGTTCTTC.

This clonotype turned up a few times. The DNA for the CDR3 is TGTGCCAGCAGCCCCTTTACGGGGGGGGGCTACACCTTC. It encodes CASSPFTGGGYTF. The chain employs TRBV12-3 or TRBV12-4 and TRBJ1-2, with a weak D call TRBD1 (5 bases). V was clipped by 6 bases and J by 8 bases, with 16 bases between them. The length of the CDR3 is 13 residues.

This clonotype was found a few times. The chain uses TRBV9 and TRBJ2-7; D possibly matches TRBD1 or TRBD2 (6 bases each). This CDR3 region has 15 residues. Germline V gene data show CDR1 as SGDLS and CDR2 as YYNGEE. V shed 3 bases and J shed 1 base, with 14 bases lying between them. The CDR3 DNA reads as TGTGCCAGCAGCGCGGAGGGGGGCTCGTCCTACGAGCAGTACTTC. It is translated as CASSAEGGSSYEQYF. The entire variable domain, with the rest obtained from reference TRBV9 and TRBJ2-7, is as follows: DSGVTQTPKHLITATGQRVTLRCSPRSGDLSVYWYQQSLDQGLQFLIQYYNGEERAKGNILERFSAQQFPDLHSELNLSSLELGDSALYFCASSAEGGSSYEQYFGPGTRLTVT.

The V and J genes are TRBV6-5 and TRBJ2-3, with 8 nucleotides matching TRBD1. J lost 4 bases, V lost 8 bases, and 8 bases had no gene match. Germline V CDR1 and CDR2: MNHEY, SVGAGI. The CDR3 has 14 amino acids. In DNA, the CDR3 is TGTGCCAGCGGGTACAGGGGGGACTCAGATACGCAGTATTTT. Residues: CASGYRGDSDTQYF.

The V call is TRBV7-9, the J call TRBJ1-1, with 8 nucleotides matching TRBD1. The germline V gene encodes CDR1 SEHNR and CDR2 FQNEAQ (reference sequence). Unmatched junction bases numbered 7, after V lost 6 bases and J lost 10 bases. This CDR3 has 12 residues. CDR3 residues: CASRGDRPVAFF. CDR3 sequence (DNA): TGTGCCAGCAGGGGGGACAGGCCCGTAGCTTTCTTT. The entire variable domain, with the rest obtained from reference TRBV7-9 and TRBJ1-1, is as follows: DTGVSQNPRHKITKRGQNVTFRCDPISEHNRLYWYRQTLGQGPEFLTYFQNEAQLEKSRLLSDRFSAERPKGSFSTLEIQRTEQGDSAMYLCASRGDRPVAFFGQGTRLTVV.

The CDR3 loop reads CASSHRILNTGELFF. For the CDR3, the DNA is TGCGCCAGCAGCCACAGAATTCTGAACACCGGGGAGCTGTTTTTT. The chain has TRBV10-1 and TRBJ2-2; D not certain. The germline CDR1 and CDR2 sequences are WNHNN and SYGVQD (reference sequence). Trimming removed 6 bases from V and 1 base from J, with 12 bases in between. This CDR3 comprises 15 residues.

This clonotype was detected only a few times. The CDR3 loop reads CASSLSLREQFF. The DNA for the CDR3 is TGTGCCAGCAGTTTATCCCTCCGGGAGCAGTTCTTC. V usage is TRBV12-3 or TRBV12-4 and J usage is TRBJ2-1, with no clear D. This CDR3 spans 12 amino acids. V was clipped by 2 bases and J by 10 bases, with 9 bases between them.

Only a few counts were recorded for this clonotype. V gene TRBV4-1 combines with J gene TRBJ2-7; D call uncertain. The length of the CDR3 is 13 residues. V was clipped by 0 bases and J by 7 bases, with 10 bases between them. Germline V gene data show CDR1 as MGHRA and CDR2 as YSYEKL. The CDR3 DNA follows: TGCGCCAGCAGCCAAGATTTTTCCAGGGAGCAGTACGTC. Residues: CASSQDFSREQYV.

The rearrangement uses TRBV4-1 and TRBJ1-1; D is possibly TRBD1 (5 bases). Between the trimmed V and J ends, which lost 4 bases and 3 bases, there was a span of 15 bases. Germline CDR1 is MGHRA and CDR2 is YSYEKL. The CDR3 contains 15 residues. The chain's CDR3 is CASSRSIRGDTEAFF. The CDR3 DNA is TGCGCCAGCAGCCGATCGATTCGGGGGGACACTGAAGCTTTCTTT.

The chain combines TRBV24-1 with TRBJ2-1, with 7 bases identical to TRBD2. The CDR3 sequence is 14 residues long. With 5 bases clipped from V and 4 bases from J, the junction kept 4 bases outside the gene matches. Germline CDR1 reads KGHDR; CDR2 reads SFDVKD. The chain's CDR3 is CATSVASGYNEQFF. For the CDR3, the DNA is TGTGCCACCAGTGTGGCTAGCGGTTACAATGAGCAGTTCTTC.

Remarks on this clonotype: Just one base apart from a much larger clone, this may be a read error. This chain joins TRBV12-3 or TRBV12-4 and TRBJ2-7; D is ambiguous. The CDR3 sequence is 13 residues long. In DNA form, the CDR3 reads TGTGCCAGCACCACCGGGCGAGAGTACGAGCATTACGTC. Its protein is CASTTGREYEHYV.

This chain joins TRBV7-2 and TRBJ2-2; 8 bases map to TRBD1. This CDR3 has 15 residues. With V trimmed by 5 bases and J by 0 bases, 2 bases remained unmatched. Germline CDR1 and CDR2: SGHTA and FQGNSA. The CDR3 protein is CASSLQGANTGELFF. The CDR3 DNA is TGTGCCAGCAGCCTACAGGGGGCGAACACCGGGGAGCTGTTTTTT.

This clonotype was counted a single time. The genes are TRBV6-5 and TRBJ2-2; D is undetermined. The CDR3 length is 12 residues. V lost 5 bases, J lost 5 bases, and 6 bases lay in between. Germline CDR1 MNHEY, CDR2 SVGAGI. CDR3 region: CASSKRTGELFF. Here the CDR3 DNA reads TGTGCCAGCAGTAAACGTACCGGGGAGCTGTTTTTT.

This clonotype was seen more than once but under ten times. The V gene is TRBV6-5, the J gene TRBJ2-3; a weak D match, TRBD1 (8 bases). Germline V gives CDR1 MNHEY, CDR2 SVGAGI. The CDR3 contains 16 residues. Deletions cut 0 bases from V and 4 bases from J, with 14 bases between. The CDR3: CASSYSRTGRADTQYF. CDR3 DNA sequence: TGTGCCAGCAGTTACTCTCGGACAGGGAGGGCAGATACGCAGTATTTT.

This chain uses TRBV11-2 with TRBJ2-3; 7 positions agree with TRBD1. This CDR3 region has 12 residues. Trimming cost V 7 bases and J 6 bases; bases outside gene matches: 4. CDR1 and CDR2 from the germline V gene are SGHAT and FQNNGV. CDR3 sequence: CASNDRADTQYF. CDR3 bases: TGTGCCAGCAACGACAGGGCCGATACGCAGTATTTT.